This T cell receptor (beta chain) appears in the sequencing data of a study of cytomegalovirus exposure and HLA in healthy donors. General observations from the study: Per published reports, the classifier diagnosed cytomegalovirus status with high specificity and sensitivity. Prediction of most subjects' HLA-A and HLA-B alleles by TCR beta sequences was reportedly accurate. Sequencing likely produced, as an artifact, a cluster of highly shared sequence variants.

The CDR3 contains 15 residues. Trimming took off 0 bases at V and 6 bases at J, with 12 bases between the two ends. Germline CDR1 SGHRS, CDR2 YFSETQ. The primer mix had 60 Vbeta and 13 Jbeta primers. Repertoires were generated with immunoSEQ multiplex PCR, while TCRdb's copy carries only in-frame clones and drops some. The sample includes 150,000 to 200,000 clones, 70% to 90% of them seen just once. In nominal health when sampled, donors likely had unrecorded immune exposures nonetheless. On this clone itself: The antigen remains unidentified.

This TCR derives from a man younger than 35 in good health and CMV-seropositive. Sequences were obtained from PBMCs. This chain links TRBV5-1 with TRBJ2-2; no definite D call. CDR3: CASSLGGRPPGELFF. As DNA, the CDR3 is TGCGCCAGCAGCTTGGGTGGGCGTCCTCCCGGGGAGCTGTTTTTT.